The 20 T cell receptor beta chains below all came from one sample that was sequenced in a study of T cell responses to AZD1222 COVID-19 vaccine (dated by TCRdb to the early 2020s). Libraries were prepared through the immunoSEQ multiplex PCR assay. TCRdb re-hosts the immuneACCESS table, in-frame sequences only. Its copies lack some clones; in the studies checked, an unresolved V gene accounts for under half of them, and the cause for the rest is not known. Across this sample there are 85,000 to 100,000 clones, with 80% to 90% seen only once. Jointly, the top ten make up about 6% of the sample. Read against the paper, the sample's time point label means: baseline before first vaccination. Here the sequenced sample was peripheral blood, taken on day 0 of AZD1222 vaccination. These receptors were collected from an adult in good health.

The J gene is TRBJ1-3, the V gene TRBV29-1; possibly TRBD1 for D (5 bases). In germline, CDR1 is SQVTM, CDR2 ANQGSEA. The CDR3 runs to 14 residues. Trimming stripped 6 bases from V and 0 bases from J, with 12 bases between. CDR3 in DNA: TGCAGCGTGAGCCAGGGCCACTCTGGAAACACCATATATTTT. It is translated as CSVSQGHSGNTIYF.

The CDR3 DNA is TGTGCCAGCAGCTTAGAGGGACGGTGGCCCTCCTATAATTCACCCCTCCACTTT. Its translation is CASSLEGRWPSYNSPLHF. The rearrangement uses TRBV11-2 and TRBJ1-6; D may be TRBD1 (5 bases). This CDR3 spans 18 amino acids. Germline V gene lookup returns CDR1 SGHAT and CDR2 FQNNGV. The ends were cut back, 0 bases at V and 0 bases at J, with 12 bases in the middle.

The rearrangement links TRBV19 to TRBJ2-2; 10 bases agree with TRBD1. CDR3 length: 13 amino acids. The V gene's germline CDR1 is LNHDA and CDR2 SQIVND (reference sequence). After removal of 10 bases from V and 5 bases from J, the junction contained 4 bases not matched to a gene. CDR3 protein: CATGQGGTGELFF. CDR3 in DNA: TGTGCCACTGGACAGGGGGGAACCGGGGAGCTGTTTTTT.

The rearrangement joins TRBV29-1 to TRBJ2-5; 8 positions agree with TRBD1. CDR1 is SQVTM and CDR2 is ANQGSEA in the germline V gene. Trimming removed 1 base from V and 1 base from J; junction bases left unmatched: 11. This CDR3 contains 17 residues. In nucleotides, the CDR3 is TGCAGCGTTGAAGGGGCAGACAGGGGCCTCTTCCAAGAGACCCAGTACTTC. It is translated as CSVEGADRGLFQETQYF.

The J gene is TRBJ2-7, the V gene TRBV5-1, with TRBD1 matching over 8 bases. There are 14 residues in the CDR3. Trimming removed 0 bases from V and 5 bases from J; junction bases left unmatched: 4. Germline-derived CDR1 and CDR2 are SGHRS and YFSETQ. The CDR3 spells CASSLVQGVDEQYF. The CDR3 DNA follows: TGCGCCAGCAGCTTGGTACAGGGGGTTGACGAGCAGTACTTC. Full variable domain (missing parts from reference TRBV5-1 and TRBJ2-7): KAGVTQTPRYLIKTRGQQVTLSCSPISGHRSVSWYQQTPGQGLQFLFEYFSETQRNKGNFPGRFSGRQFSNSRSEMNVSTLELGDSALYLCASSLVQGVDEQYFGPGTRLTVT.

This rearrangement joins TRBV3-1 (or the pseudogene TRBV3-2) to TRBJ1-4, with 7 positions matching TRBD1. The germline gives CDR1 LGHDT, CDR2 YNNKEL (reference sequence). With 0 bases clipped from V and 6 bases from J, the junction kept 10 bases outside the gene matches. The CDR3 has 17 residues. CDR3 bases: TGTGCCAGCAGCCAAGATCCACCGGGGACAGTTTATGAAAAACTGTTTTTT. It is translated as CASSQDPPGTVYEKLFF.

This chain connects TRBV19 to TRBJ2-1, with 9 bases aligning to TRBD2. Germline V gives CDR1 LNHDA, CDR2 SQIVND (reference sequence). The CDR3 is 15 amino acids. J was trimmed by 6 bases and V by 2 bases; bases with no gene match: 5. CDR3 sequence: CASSITSGSGNEQFF. The DNA for the CDR3 is TGTGCCAGTAGTATAACTAGCGGGTCTGGCAATGAGCAGTTCTTC.

This clone is classed as medium-sized (0.01 to 0.1%). The genes are TRBV7-3 and TRBJ2-2; D is uncertain. The CDR3 totals 16 residues. Germline V lookup: CDR1 SGHTA, CDR2 FQGTGA. The ends were cut back, 0 bases at V and 6 bases at J, with 14 bases in the middle. The CDR3 protein is CASSLTVVWLPGELFF. The DNA for the CDR3 is TGTGCCAGCAGCTTAACGGTAGTTTGGCTGCCCGGGGAGCTGTTTTTT.

The V call is TRBV19, the J call TRBJ2-2; 9 bases agree with TRBD1. The CDR3 has 18 amino acids. V lost 1 base, J lost 2 bases, and 8 bases stayed unmatched. Germline CDR1 reads LNHDA; CDR2 reads SQIVND (reference sequence). This chain's CDR3 is CASSIGGTGFFNTGELFF. The CDR3 DNA follows: TGTGCCAGTAGTATAGGAGGGACAGGGTTTTTCAACACCGGGGAGCTGTTTTTT.

There are a few counts of this clone. V usage is TRBV10-1 and J usage is TRBJ2-7, with TRBD2 matching over 13 bases. The CDR3 contains 19 residues. Germline lookup yields CDR1 WNHNN and CDR2 SYGVQD (reference sequence). V trimming: 7 bases; J trimming: 0 bases; junction bases outside the gene matches: 15. The CDR3 spells CASTPPGLAGMVGSYEQYF. Written as DNA, the CDR3 is TGCGCCAGCACCCCCCCGGGACTAGCGGGAATGGTAGGCTCCTACGAGCAGTACTTC.

V and J are TRBV5-6 and TRBJ1-1; TRBD1 might be the D (5 bases). CDR1 SGHDT and CDR2 YYEEEE come from the germline V gene. The CDR3 runs to 15 residues. Trimming removed 6 bases at V and 0 bases at J, with 15 bases between. The CDR3 coding sequence is TGTGCCAGCATCGTGGGACTGAACCTGAACACTGAAGCTTTCTTT. Amino acid sequence: CASIVGLNLNTEAFF.

The V gene is TRBV29-1, the J gene TRBJ1-2; 9 bases map to TRBD1. V lost 3 bases, J lost 7 bases, and 12 bases stayed unmatched. The CDR3 has 15 residues. Germline lookup yields CDR1 SQVTM and CDR2 ANQGSEA. The CDR3 loop reads CSVDRTGAAASGYTF. Written as DNA, the CDR3 is TGCAGCGTTGATCGGACAGGGGCGGCCGCCTCTGGCTACACCTTC.

V is TRBV4-1 and J is TRBJ2-5, with a weak D call TRBD2 (6 bases). There are 15 residues in the CDR3. Deletions cut 0 bases from V and 1 base from J, with 9 bases between. Looked up from germline, CDR1 is MGHRA and CDR2 is YSYEKL. The CDR3 reads CASSQDGGSQETQYF. CDR3 bases: TGCGCCAGCAGCCAAGATGGGGGGAGCCAAGAGACCCAGTACTTC.

This chain links TRBV5-5 with TRBJ1-1; D not resolved. The CDR3 is 15 amino acids. From germline, CDR1 is SGHKS and CDR2 YYEKEE (reference sequence). V gave up 4 bases and J gave up 0 bases, with 13 bases separating them. The CDR3 nucleotides read TGTGCCAGCAGCCTGGAAGGTCCTATGAACACTGAAGCTTTCTTT. It encodes CASSLEGPMNTEAFF.

The chain carries TRBV4-2 and TRBJ1-4; no firm D call. CDR3 size: 15 residues. Germline V gene data show CDR1 as LGHNA and CDR2 as YNFKEQ. V lost 1 base, J lost 3 bases, and 9 bases lay in between. The CDR3 sequence is CASSQAAEANEKLFF. The CDR3 DNA sequence: TGTGCCAGCAGCCAAGCTGCGGAGGCTAATGAAAAACTGTTTTTT.

The genes are TRBV2 and TRBJ1-4; D gene ambiguous. CDR1 and CDR2 (germline): SNHLY, FYNNEI. V lost 9 bases and J lost 3, with 8 bases in between. The CDR3 sequence is 12 residues long. The CDR3 DNA is TGTGCCAGGGGCGTGGCTAATGAAAAACTGTTTTTT. Encoded protein: CARGVANEKLFF.

The chain uses TRBV25-1 and TRBJ2-7; 7 bases agree with TRBD1. The CDR3 runs to 15 residues. Germline CDR1 is MGHDK and CDR2 is SYGVNS. Trimming removed 5 bases from V and 3 bases from J; junction bases left unmatched: 10. The CDR3 reads CASSREQGVFYEQYF. The CDR3 DNA is TGTGCCAGCAGTAGGGAGCAGGGGGTCTTCTACGAGCAGTACTTC.

The chain recombines TRBV6-5 with TRBJ2-5; D may correspond to TRBD1 or TRBD2 (5 bases each). V dropped 2 bases and J dropped 2 bases, with 15 bases sitting between them. The length of the CDR3 is 16 residues. In germline, CDR1 is MNHEY, CDR2 SVGAGI. CDR3 region: CASSYQGGGSQETQYF. As DNA, the CDR3 is TGTGCCAGCAGTTACCAGGGTGGGGGATCACAAGAGACCCAGTACTTC.

This sequence joins TRBV27 and TRBJ2-5, with 16 nucleotides matching TRBD2. The J segment lost 5 bases and the V segment lost 4 bases, leaving 1 base of the junction unmatched. The length of the CDR3 is 15 residues. The germline CDR1 and CDR2 sequences are MNHEY and SMNVEV (reference sequence). The CDR3 DNA sequence: TGTGCCAGCAGTTCGGGACTAGCGGGAGGGGAGACCCAGTACTTC. Translating it yields CASSSGLAGGETQYF.

This chain joins TRBV12-3 or TRBV12-4 and TRBJ2-7, with 7 bases lining up with TRBD1. J gave up 0 bases and V 8 bases, and 4 bases lay outside the gene matches. There are 13 residues in the CDR3. Here the CDR3 reads CASGTESSYEQYF. The CDR3 DNA is TGTGCCAGCGGGACAGAAAGCTCCTACGAGCAGTACTTC.